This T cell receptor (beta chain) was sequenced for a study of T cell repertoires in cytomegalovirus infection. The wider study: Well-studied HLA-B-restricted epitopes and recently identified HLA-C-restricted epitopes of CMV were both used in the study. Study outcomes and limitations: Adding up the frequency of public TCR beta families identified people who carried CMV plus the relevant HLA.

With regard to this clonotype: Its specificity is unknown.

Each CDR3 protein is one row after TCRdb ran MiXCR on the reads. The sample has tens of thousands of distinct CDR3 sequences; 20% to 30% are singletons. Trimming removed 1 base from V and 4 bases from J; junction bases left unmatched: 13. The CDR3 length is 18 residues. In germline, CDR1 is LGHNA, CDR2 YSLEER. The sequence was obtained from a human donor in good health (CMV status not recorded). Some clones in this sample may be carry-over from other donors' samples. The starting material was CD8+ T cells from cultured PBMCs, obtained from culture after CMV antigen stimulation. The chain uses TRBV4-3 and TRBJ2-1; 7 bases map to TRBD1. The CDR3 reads CASSQASRGPEEYNEQFF. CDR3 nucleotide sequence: TGCGCCAGCAGCCAAGCTTCAAGGGGGCCCGAGGAGTACAATGAGCAGTTCTTC.